The rows below give T cell receptor beta chains drawn from one sample of a study of identical twins. Via MiXCR, TCRdb re-called the 5' RACE reads, giving one row per CDR3 protein. The sample lists 400,000 to 650,000 distinct CDR3 sequences; 20% to 25% were seen once. This sample also belongs to another study, concerning T cells expressing NK-cell markers.

The sequenced material came from CD4+ T cells sorted from blood. These TCRs come from a woman in her late teens or twenties in good health. Each CDR3 is given with its conserved first and last residue. The order of the fields is V gene, clone size, D gene, J gene, CDR3 DNA, CDR3 protein. D genes are given only for firm matches. Rows give clone size only sometimes, using once, few, many, or a class for an expanded clone.

>TRBV30|few|TRBD2|TRBJ2-1
TGTGCCTGGAGTCAGGGGACTAGCGGGATGAAGAATGAGCAGTTCTTC
CAWSQGTSGMKNEQFF
>TRBV24-1|few|TRBD1|TRBJ1-2
TGTGCCACCAGTGACACGCCCCGGACAGGCATCGGCTACACCTTC
CATSDTPRTGIGYTF
>TRBV7-2|few|-|TRBJ2-3
TGTGCCAGCAGCCGACATATAGGTACAGATACGCAGTATTTT
CASSRHIGTDTQYF
>TRBV7-9|-|TRBD2|TRBJ2-5
TGTGCCAGCAGCTATGCTAGCGGGACTAGCGGACAAGAGACCCAGTACTTC
CASSYASGTSGQETQYF
>TRBV5-1|-|-|TRBJ1-2
TGCGCCAGCAGCTTAGAGGGGCTTCCCTATGGCTACACCTTC
CASSLEGLPYGYTF
>TRBV7-9|-|-|TRBJ2-1
TGTGCCAGCACCGCTGATGTGCGGGCTGAGCAGTTCTTC
CASTADVRAEQFF
>TRBV5-1|many|-|TRBJ2-2
TGCGCCAGCAGCTTGGACGGTAAACGGGAGCTGTTTTTT
CASSLDGKRELFF
>TRBV9|-|-|TRBJ2-5
TGTGCCAGCAGCTTTGGAAACAGTGGAGAAGAGACCCAGTACTTC
CASSFGNSGEETQYF
>TRBV27|few|TRBD2|TRBJ2-1
TGTGCCAGCAGACTAGCGGGGGGGCACAATGAGCAGTTCTTC
CASRLAGGHNEQFF
>TRBV5-6|few|-|TRBJ2-7
TGTGCCAGCAGCTCCAACCCCATGAACTACAGAAGCTCCTACGAGCAGTACTTC
CASSSNPMNYRSSYEQYF
>TRBV24-1|-|-|TRBJ2-3
TGTGCCACCAGTGATGCGGGACTGGGTGTAGATACGCAGTATTTT
CATSDAGLGVDTQYF
>TRBV7-8|few|-|TRBJ1-1
TGTGCCAGCAGCTTTGGCCCTCGGACTGAAGCTTTCTTT
CASSFGPRTEAFF
>TRBV10-3|-|-|TRBJ2-1
TGTGCCATCATCGGATATACCAATGAGCAGTTCTTC
CAIIGYTNEQFF
>TRBV4-3|-|TRBD2|TRBJ2-2
TGCGCCAGCAGCCAAGTTTTCCTAGCGGGAGGACAGATGTTTTTT
CASSQVFLAGGQMFF
>TRBV20-1|-|TRBD2|TRBJ2-7
TGCAGTGCAATAGCGGGAGATCCTTACGAGCAGTACTTC
CSAIAGDPYEQYF
>TRBV27|once|TRBD1|TRBJ2-5
TGTGCCAGCAGTGAGGACAGGTCTTCTGAGACCCAGTACTTC
CASSEDRSSETQYF
>TRBV5-1|few|TRBD1|TRBJ2-2
TGCGCCAGCAGCTCCACGACAGGGTTTTATGTCCCCGGGGAGCTGTTTTTT
CASSSTTGFYVPGELFF
>TRBV12-3/TRBV12-4|many|-|TRBJ2-6
TGTGCCAGCAGCTTCCTCGGATCCTCTGGGGCCAACGTCCTGACTTTC
CASSFLGSSGANVLTF
>TRBV12-3/TRBV12-4|few|TRBD1|TRBJ2-3
TGTGCCAGCAGGCTGACCGGGACAGTCACAGATACGCAGTATTTT
CASRLTGTVTDTQYF
>TRBV19|-|-|TRBJ1-5
TGTGCCACCACGACAGGTCCCAATCAGCCCCAGCATTTT
CATTTGPNQPQHF
>TRBV12-3/TRBV12-4|many|TRBD2|TRBJ2-3
TGTGCCAGCAGTTATTCCGGGACTAGCGGGAGGGCAGATACGCAGTATTTT
CASSYSGTSGRADTQYF
>TRBV5-1|few|-|TRBJ2-5
TGCGCCAGCAGCTTGGAGGTCCACGAGACCCAGTACTTC
CASSLEVHETQYF
>TRBV2|-|-|TRBJ2-2
TGTGCCAGCCTCCTCCGGGACCTCACACCCGGGGAGCTGTTTTTT
CASLLRDLTPGELFF
>TRBV20-1|-|-|TRBJ2-7
TGCAGTGCTAGAGCTTTAGGGATCTACGAGCAGTACTTC
CSARALGIYEQYF
>TRBV24-1|few|TRBD2|TRBJ2-1
TGTGCCACCAGTGATTCCCGCGACCCTAGCGGGAGGGCTTCCTACAATGAGCAGTTCTTC
CATSDSRDPSGRASYNEQFF
>TRBV5-6|few|TRBD2|TRBJ2-1
TGTGCCAGCAGCTTTACGGGAGGAGGGTCGCCCTACAATGAGCAGTTCTTC
CASSFTGGGSPYNEQFF
>TRBV10-1|few|-|TRBJ2-7
TGCGCCAGCAGTGAGTCCCGTCCCGGTTATGGGCAGTACTTC
CASSESRPGYGQYF
>TRBV4-3|few|-|TRBJ2-5
TGCGCCAGCAGCCAAGATCTTAGGGGAGCGGGGACCCAGTACTTC
CASSQDLRGAGTQYF
>TRBV6-1|-|-|TRBJ2-2
TGTGCCAGCAGAACACCGACCGGGGAGCTGTTTTTT
CASRTPTGELFF
>TRBV5-1|few|-|TRBJ1-4
TGCGCCAGCAGTCCAAGTAGCCCGAATGAAAAACTGTTTTTT
CASSPSSPNEKLFF
>TRBV5-1|-|-|TRBJ2-7
TGCGCCAGCAGCTTGGAGATAGGGGGGTCGTCCGAGCAGTACTTC
CASSLEIGGSSEQYF
>TRBV5-4|-|TRBD2|TRBJ2-1
TGTGCCAGCCGCGGGGGAAGCGGGAGCTACAATGAGCAGTTCTTC
CASRGGSGSYNEQFF
>TRBV10-3|-|-|TRBJ2-1
TGTGCCATCAGTGCTCTCGGGGAGAGCTCCTACAATGAGCAGTTCTTC
CAISALGESSYNEQFF
>TRBV5-1|-|TRBD2|TRBJ2-3
TGCGCCAGCGGACTAGCGGGGTGGGCAGATACGCAGTATTTT
CASGLAGWADTQYF